Each of the 10 T cell receptor beta chains below was sequenced from the same sample in a study of blood T cell repertoires in COVID-19. Assay used: immunoSEQ multiplex PCR; TCRdb lists only in-frame clones, some missing. The sample holds around 200,000 clones, more than 75% seen once. Source material: peripheral blood. These receptor sequences come from a woman older than 75 with acute or convalescent COVID-19.

V usage is TRBV25-1 and J usage is TRBJ1-2; possibly TRBD1 for D (5 bases). Germline assignment: CDR1 MGHDK and CDR2 SYGVNS. Deletions cut 6 bases from V and 3 bases from J, with 14 bases between. The CDR3 extends over 14 amino acids. The CDR3 coding sequence is TGTGCCAGCAGGCTGGGAGGAGGGGACTATGGCTACACCTTC. Its translation is CASRLGGGDYGYTF.

This sequence joins TRBV11-3 and TRBJ2-2; D is ambiguous. The CDR3 has 14 residues. Germline V gene lookup returns CDR1 SGHNT and CDR2 YENEEA. The V end was cut by 1 base, the J end by 7 bases, with 10 bases between. The CDR3 region is CASSLGAAHGELFF. CDR3 sequence (DNA): TGTGCCAGCAGCTTAGGGGCCGCCCACGGGGAGCTGTTTTTT.

CDR3 sequence (DNA): TGTGCCTGGAGTAGCGGGAGCACAGATACGCAGTATTTT. Translated: CAWSSGSTDTQYF. This chain links TRBV30 with TRBJ2-3; D is possibly TRBD2 (6 bases). Trimming pared 2 bases from V and 0 bases from J, leaving 6 bases between. Germline CDR1 reads GTSNPN; CDR2 reads SVGIG (reference sequence). This CDR3 is 13 amino acids long.

The J gene is TRBJ1-5, the V gene TRBV18, with D possibly TRBD1 on 6 matching bases. V was pared by 3 bases and J by 8 bases, with 11 bases between. This CDR3 is 13 amino acids long. Germline CDR1 reads KGHSH; CDR2 reads LQKENI. CDR3: CASSPYREKPQHF. The CDR3 DNA sequence: TGTGCCAGCTCACCTTACAGGGAAAAGCCCCAGCATTTT.

The chain employs TRBV6-5 and TRBJ1-2, with 10 positions matching TRBD1. V trimming: 6 bases; J trimming: 4 bases; junction bases outside the gene matches: 8. CDR3 length equals 15 residues. Per germline, CDR1 MNHEY and CDR2 SVGAGI. DNA of the CDR3: TGTGCCAGCAGCCGGGACAGGGGACCTGGCTATGGCTACACCTTC. Amino acids: CASSRDRGPGYGYTF.

The J gene is TRBJ1-5, the V gene TRBV4-3; possible D gene TRBD1, 5 bases. Germline values: CDR1 LGHNA, CDR2 YSLEER. This CDR3 is 18 amino acids long. V gave up 4 bases and J gave up 9 bases, with 28 bases separating them. CDR3 coding DNA: TGCGCCAGCAGCCGCAAAAGAAGTCGGGGGACTCAGCCGTGGCCCCAGCATTTT. Translation: CASSRKRSRGTQPWPQHF.

The chain uses TRBV7-2 and TRBJ2-1; 7 nucleotides agree with TRBD2. Trimming took 0 bases from V and 2 from J; bases not matched to a gene: 4. Per germline, CDR1 SGHTA and CDR2 FQGNSA. CDR3 length equals 16 residues. CDR3 nucleotide sequence: TGTGCCAGCAGCTTAGCGTTTGCGGGAGCCTACAATGAGCAGTTCTTC. This encodes CASSLAFAGAYNEQFF. The whole variable domain, remainder taken from reference TRBV7-2 and TRBJ2-1, is GAGVSQSPSNKVTEKGKDVELRCDPISGHTALYWYRQSLGQGLEFLIYFQGNSAPDKSGLPSDRFSAERTGGSVSTLTIQRTQQEDSAVYLCASSLAFAGAYNEQFFGPGTRLTVL.

This chain links TRBV4-3 with TRBJ2-3; 9 bases map to TRBD2. Germline CDR1 is LGHNA and CDR2 is YSLEER. The CDR3 has 15 amino acids. After removal of 1 base from V and 6 bases from J, the junction contained 5 bases not matched to a gene. CDR3 DNA: TGCGCCAGCAGCCAAGGGGTAGCGGGAGTGGATACGCAGTATTTT. This translates into CASSQGVAGVDTQYF.

This rearrangement joins TRBV5-1 to TRBJ1-1, with TRBD1 matching over 8 bases. The CDR3 length is 14 residues. The germline V gene has CDR1 SGHRS and CDR2 YFSETQ. V was pared by 4 bases and J by 11 bases, with 13 bases of the junction left unmatched. This chain's CDR3 is CASSPGTGTQRAFF. The DNA of the CDR3 is TGCGCCAGCAGCCCAGGGACAGGCACCCAACGGGCTTTCTTT.

This rearrangement joins TRBV6-1 to TRBJ1-5; 8 positions match TRBD1. The CDR3 contains 18 residues. J lost 4 bases, V lost 2 bases, and 13 bases had no gene match. Germline V lookup: CDR1 MNHNS, CDR2 SASEGT. In nucleotides, the CDR3 is TGTGCCAGCAGTGAATTCTTAAACAGGGGGGTTTCGAATCAGCCCCAGCATTTT. Protein: CASSEFLNRGVSNQPQHF.